This entry is about one T cell receptor beta chain. Its specificity is not known. The record originates from a study of naive CD8 T cells in extremely preterm neonates. Measured with immunoSEQ multiplex PCR; TCRdb has only the in-frame clones, and not every one. The sample holds 5,500 to 9,000 clones, roughly 98% seen once. V shed 3 bases and J shed 3 bases, with 21 bases lying between them. The CDR3 is 17 amino acids. Germline assignment: CDR1 SGHRS and CDR2 YFSETQ. General study results and limits: Compared with all age groups, preterm neonates showed less repertoire richness.

Sorted cells: live naive CD8+ T cells, CD45RA+CCR7+, Annexin V-negative. The TCR originated in a human donor in good health. The chain uses TRBV5-1 and TRBJ2-5, with D tentatively TRBD1 (6 bases). Sequenced material: naive CD8+ T cells from blood. As DNA, the CDR3 is TGCGCCAGCAGCTCACGATATGTACAGGGAGCGAAAGAGACCCAGTACTTC. Amino acid sequence: CASSSRYVQGAKETQYF.